This TCR beta chain was retrieved from a study of persistence of HIV-infected CD4 T cells (dated by TCRdb to the early 2020s). At the level of the whole study: Suppressive ART had been received by participants for a median of roughly eight years. Apart from a couple of participants who underwent leukapheresis at a single time point, peripheral blood samples of up to roughly 180 mL were collected from participants at multiple time points. Anti-CD3/anti-CD28 stimulation activated a higher proportion of cells, with a lower memory fraction, than antigen stimulation. CMV- and HIV-1 Gag-responding CD4+ T cells were isolated from ART-treated individuals so that antigen-driven clonal expansion of HIV-1-infected cells could be examined. The clonality of all cells in each sorted population was measured by TCRbeta sequencing, and the clonality of infected cells was measured by proviral sequencing. Cross-participant TCR cluster analysis included roughly 8 participants for CMV and more than five participants for Gag. The investigation overall reported the following: A correlation was observed between TCR oligoclonality and proviral oligoclonality within the same sorted populations. Significantly lower TCRbeta richness was observed in CMV- and Gag-responding cells than in anti-CD3/anti-CD28-responding cells, and higher oligoclonality was observed in CMV-responding cells than in CD3/CD28-stimulated and Gag-responding cells. Few individuals were included in the study, and only a limited range of antigens was tested. Bulk TCR analyses could not be limited to the rare CMV-responding cells that actually contained HIV-1 proviruses. Antigen-responding cells were enriched for degenerate expanded CDR3beta sequences, which suggests convergent selection of CD4+ responses to CMV and Gag.

CDR1 and CDR2, per the germline V gene, are WSHSY and SAAADI. The CDR3 covers 13 residues, taking in both the cysteine and the phenylalanine. The sequence is cut down to CDR3 DNA, 39 bases in frame from base 1. At the junction V is shortened by 4 bases and J by 3 bases; bases outside the gene matches: 2. Read against the paper, the sample's treatment or condition label means: suppressive antiretroviral therapy. As a nonspecific positive control representing the CD4+ T cell repertoire, the cells were stimulated with anti-CD3/anti-CD28 magnetic beads. Sorting of responding CD4+ T cells was based on upregulation of both CD40 ligand and CD69. Participants were HIV-1-infected adults who started suppressive ART during chronic infection. Participants had undetectable plasma HIV-1 RNA below 50 copies/mL for at least 4 years. To be included, participants needed a CD4+ T cell count above 400 cells/uL and a positive CMV serology. Before stimulation, PBMCs were isolated using density centrifugation and depleted of CD8+ T cells. For less than 20 hours, CD8-depleted PBMCs were stimulated with anti-CD28/CD49d costimulation, a CD40-blocking antibody, and enfuvirtide, which was added to prevent new infections. Cell sorting was done on a Beckman Coulter MoFlo Legacy or XDP sorter, and dead cells were excluded with propidium iodide. Genomic DNA was extracted with the QIAamp DNA Mini Kit for samples above one million cells, otherwise with the Quick-DNA Microprep Kit.

Of note for this clone: What this receptor recognizes is not known. No qualities accompany the bases; no much larger clone lies one base away.

The immunoSEQ hsTCRB assay version 4, run in survey mode, was used to sequence TCRbeta repertoires from genomic DNA. For TCRbeta sequencing, genomic DNA was diluted to roughly 11 ng/uL, and up to roughly 1 ug was used per sample. The source study handled its data this way. TCRbeta data were analyzed in ImmunoSeq Analyzer 3.0, with diversity computed on productive nucleotide rearrangements. Using the Immunarch R package, the improved Chao index served to estimate lower-bound TCR diversity and the Gini coefficient served to estimate clonality. Different nucleotide rearrangements encoding the same CDR3beta amino acid sequence were treated as distinct clonotypes. Differential abundance analysis identified TCRbeta sequences significantly enriched in antigen-responding cells relative to anti-CD3/anti-CD28-activated cells. TCRs were clustered by predicted peptide-MHC specificity with GLIPH2, both within individual participants and across merged participant data sets. This is the immuneACCESS table as TCRdb keeps it, with only in-frame sequences that have V and J called. A part of the clones is gone; compared with another copy, unresolved V genes explain less than half, and the rest is unexplained. V, J and clone size derive from that table, while D and trimming were established from the DNA sequence. This sample gives 40,000 to 45,000 clones in total; 90% to 95% of them show up just once. The top ten hold 1.5% to 2% of the sample.

The chain is made from TRBV10-2 and TRBJ2-7, and 8 bases in between align with TRBD2. The TCR sequence derives from an adult man with HIV who was CMV-seropositive. The sequencing here drew on CD4+ T cells sorted from PBMCs after roughly 17-hour stimulation, taken from a patient who received antiretroviral therapy. The cell subset or site label corresponds to: CD40L+CD69+ CD4 T cells responding to anti-CD3/anti-CD28 beads, representing the overall repertoire. Here is the DNA: TGCGCCAGCAGTGGACTAGCGCGCTACGAGCAGTACTTC. This codes for CASSGLARYEQYF.